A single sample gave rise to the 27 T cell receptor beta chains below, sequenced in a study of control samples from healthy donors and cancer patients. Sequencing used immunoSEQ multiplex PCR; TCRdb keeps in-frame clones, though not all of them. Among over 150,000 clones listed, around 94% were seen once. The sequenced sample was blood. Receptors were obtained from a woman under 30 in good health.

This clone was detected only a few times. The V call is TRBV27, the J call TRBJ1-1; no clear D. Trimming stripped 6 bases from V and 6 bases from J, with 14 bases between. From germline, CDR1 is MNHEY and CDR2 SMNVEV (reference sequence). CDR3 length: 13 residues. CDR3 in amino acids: CASRTLREAEAFF. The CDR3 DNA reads TGTGCCAGCAGAACTCTCCGGGAAGCTGAAGCTTTCTTT.

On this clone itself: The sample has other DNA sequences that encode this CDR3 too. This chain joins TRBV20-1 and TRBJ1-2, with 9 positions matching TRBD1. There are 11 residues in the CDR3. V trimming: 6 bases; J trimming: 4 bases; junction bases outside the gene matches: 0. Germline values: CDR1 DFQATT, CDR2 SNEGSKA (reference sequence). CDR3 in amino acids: CSADRGYGYTF. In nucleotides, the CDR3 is TGCAGTGCGGACAGGGGCTATGGCTACACCTTC.

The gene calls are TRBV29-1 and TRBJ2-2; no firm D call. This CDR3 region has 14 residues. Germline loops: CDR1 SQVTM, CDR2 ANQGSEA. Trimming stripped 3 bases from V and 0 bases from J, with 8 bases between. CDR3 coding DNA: TGCAGCGTTGAGGCTGCGACGAACACCGGGGAGCTGTTTTTT. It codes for CSVEAATNTGELFF.

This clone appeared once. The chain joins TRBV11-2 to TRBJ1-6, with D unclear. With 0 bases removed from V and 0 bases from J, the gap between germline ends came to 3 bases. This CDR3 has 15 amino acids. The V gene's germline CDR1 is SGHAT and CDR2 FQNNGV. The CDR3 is CASSLEPSYNSPLHF. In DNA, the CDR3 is TGTGCCAGCAGCTTAGAGCCCTCCTATAATTCACCCCTCCACTTT.

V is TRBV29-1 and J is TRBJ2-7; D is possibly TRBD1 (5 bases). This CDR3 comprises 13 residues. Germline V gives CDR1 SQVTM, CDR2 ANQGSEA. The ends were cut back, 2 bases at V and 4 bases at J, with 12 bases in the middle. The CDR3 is CSVEKMAGYEQYF. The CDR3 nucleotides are TGCAGCGTTGAAAAGATGGCAGGGTACGAGCAGTACTTC.

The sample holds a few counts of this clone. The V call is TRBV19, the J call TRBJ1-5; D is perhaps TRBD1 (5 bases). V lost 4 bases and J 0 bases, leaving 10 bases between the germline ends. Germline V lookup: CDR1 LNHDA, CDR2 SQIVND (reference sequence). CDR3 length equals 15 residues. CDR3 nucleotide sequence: TGTGCCAGTAGTACAACAGGTTATAGCAATCAGCCCCAGCATTTT. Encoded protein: CASSTTGYSNQPQHF.

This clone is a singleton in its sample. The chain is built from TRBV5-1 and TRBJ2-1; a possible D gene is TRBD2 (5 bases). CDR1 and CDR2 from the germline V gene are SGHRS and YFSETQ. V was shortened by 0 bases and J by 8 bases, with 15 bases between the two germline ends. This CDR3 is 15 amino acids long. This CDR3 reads CASSLEEAILDEQFF. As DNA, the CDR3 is TGCGCCAGCAGCTTGGAGGAGGCTATCCTCGATGAGCAGTTCTTC.

The CDR3: CASNRLPGQPQHF. CDR3 coding DNA: TGTGCCAGCAATAGGCTCCCAGGTCAGCCCCAGCATTTT. The chain combines TRBV12-3 or TRBV12-4 with TRBJ1-5, with D hard to call. Trimming stripped 7 bases from V and 6 bases from J, with 13 bases between. The CDR3 is 13 residues long.

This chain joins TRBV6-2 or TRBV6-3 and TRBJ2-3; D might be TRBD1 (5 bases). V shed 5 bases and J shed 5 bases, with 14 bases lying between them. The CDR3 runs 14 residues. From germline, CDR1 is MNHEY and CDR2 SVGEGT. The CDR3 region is CASSDFQGVDTQYF. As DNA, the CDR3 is TGTGCCAGCAGTGACTTTCAAGGGGTAGATACGCAGTATTTT.

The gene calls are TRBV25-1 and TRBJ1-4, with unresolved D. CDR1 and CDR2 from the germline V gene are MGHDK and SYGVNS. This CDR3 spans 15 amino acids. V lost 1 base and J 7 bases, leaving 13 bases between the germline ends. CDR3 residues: CASSESTGIFEKLFF. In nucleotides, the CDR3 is TGTGCCAGCAGTGAATCTACGGGGATATTTGAAAAACTGTTTTTT. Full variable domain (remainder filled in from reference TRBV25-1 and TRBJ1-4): EADIYQTPRYLVIGTGKKITLECSQTMGHDKMYWYQQDPGMELHLIHYSYGVNSTEKGDLSSESTVSRIRTEHFPLTLESARPSHTSQYLCASSESTGIFEKLFFGSGTQLSVL.

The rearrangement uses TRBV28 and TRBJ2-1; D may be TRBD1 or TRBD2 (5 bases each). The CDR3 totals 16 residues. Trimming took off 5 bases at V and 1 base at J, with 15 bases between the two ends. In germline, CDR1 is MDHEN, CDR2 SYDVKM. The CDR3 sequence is CASSLYYGASYNEQFF. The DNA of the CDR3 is TGTGCCAGCAGTCTTTACTACGGGGCTTCCTACAATGAGCAGTTCTTC.

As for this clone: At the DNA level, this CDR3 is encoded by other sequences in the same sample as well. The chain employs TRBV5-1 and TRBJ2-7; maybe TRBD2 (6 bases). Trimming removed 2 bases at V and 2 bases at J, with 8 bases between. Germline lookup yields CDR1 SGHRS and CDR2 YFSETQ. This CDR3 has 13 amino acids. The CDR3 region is CASSFGGTYEQYF. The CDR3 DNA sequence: TGCGCCAGCAGCTTCGGCGGGACCTACGAGCAGTACTTC.

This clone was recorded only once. The CDR3: CATSRDRGPLMNTEAFF. The DNA of the CDR3 is TGTGCCACCAGCAGAGACAGGGGGCCTCTCATGAACACTGAAGCTTTCTTT. This chain links TRBV15 with TRBJ1-1; 8 nucleotides align to TRBD1. Germline-derived CDR1 and CDR2 are LNHNV and YYDKDF (reference sequence). The CDR3 consists of 17 residues. V shed 0 bases, J shed 0 bases, and the junction held 6 bases outside the gene matches.

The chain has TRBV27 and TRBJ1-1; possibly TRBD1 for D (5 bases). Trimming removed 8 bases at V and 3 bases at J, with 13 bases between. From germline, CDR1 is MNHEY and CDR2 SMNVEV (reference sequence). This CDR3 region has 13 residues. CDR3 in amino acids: CASGSRVDTEAFF. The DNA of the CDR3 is TGTGCCAGCGGCTCCAGGGTTGACACTGAAGCTTTCTTT.

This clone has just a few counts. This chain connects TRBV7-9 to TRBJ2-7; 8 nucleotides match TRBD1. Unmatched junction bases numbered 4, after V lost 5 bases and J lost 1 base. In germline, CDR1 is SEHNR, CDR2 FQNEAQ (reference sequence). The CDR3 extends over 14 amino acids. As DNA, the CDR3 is TGTGCCAGCAGCCTACAGGGGGTTTCCTACGAGCAGTACTTC. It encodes CASSLQGVSYEQYF.

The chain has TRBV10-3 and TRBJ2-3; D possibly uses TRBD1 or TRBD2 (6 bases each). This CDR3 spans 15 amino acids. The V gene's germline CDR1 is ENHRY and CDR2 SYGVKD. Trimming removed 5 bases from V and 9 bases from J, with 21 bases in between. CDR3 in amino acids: CAISTRQDVGRTQYF. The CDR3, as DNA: TGTGCCATCAGTACCCGACAGGACGTTGGGAGGACGCAGTATTTT.

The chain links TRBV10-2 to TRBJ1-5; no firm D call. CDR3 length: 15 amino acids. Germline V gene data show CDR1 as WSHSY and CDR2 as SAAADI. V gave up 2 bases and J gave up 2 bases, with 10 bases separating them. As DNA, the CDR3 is TGCGCCAGCAGTGAGCAAGGTAGAGGCAATCAGCCCCAGCATTTT. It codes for CASSEQGRGNQPQHF.

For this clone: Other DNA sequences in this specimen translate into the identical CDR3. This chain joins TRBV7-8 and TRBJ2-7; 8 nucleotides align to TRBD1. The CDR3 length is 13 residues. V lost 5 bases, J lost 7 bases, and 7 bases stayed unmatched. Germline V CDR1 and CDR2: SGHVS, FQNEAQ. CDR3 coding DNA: TGTGCCAGCAGCCTAGACAGGGGAGGAGAGCAGTACTTC. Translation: CASSLDRGGEQYF.

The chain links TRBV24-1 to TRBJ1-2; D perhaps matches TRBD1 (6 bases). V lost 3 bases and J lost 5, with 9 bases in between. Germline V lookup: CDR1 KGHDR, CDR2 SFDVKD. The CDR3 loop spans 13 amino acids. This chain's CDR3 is CATSDNTGYGYTF. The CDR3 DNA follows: TGTGCCACCAGTGATAATACAGGGTATGGCTACACCTTC.

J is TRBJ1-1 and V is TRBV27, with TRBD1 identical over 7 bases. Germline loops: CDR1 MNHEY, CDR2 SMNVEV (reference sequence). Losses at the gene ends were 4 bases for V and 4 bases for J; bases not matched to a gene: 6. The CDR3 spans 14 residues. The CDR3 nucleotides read TGTGCCAGCAGTTCCCTCAGGGGGGCCACTGAAGCTTTCTTT. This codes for CASSSLRGATEAFF.

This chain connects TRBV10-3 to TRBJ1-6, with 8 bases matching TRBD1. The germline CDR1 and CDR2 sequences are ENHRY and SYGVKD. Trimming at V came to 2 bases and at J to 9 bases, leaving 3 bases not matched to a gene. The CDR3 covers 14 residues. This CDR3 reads CAISEGQGGSPLHF. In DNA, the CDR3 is TGTGCCATCAGTGAGGGACAGGGAGGTTCACCCCTCCACTTT.

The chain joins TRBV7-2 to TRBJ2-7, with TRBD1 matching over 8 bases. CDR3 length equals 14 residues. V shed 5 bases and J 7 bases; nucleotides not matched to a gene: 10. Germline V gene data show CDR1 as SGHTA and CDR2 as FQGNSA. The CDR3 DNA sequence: TGTGCCAGCAGCCTGGGACAGGCCGCGGGTGAGCAGTACTTC. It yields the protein CASSLGQAAGEQYF.

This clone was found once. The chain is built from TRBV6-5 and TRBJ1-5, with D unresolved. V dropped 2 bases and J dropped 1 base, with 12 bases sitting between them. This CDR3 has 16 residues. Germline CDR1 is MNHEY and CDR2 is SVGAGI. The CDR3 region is CASSYQRRESNQPQHF. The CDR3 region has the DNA TGTGCCAGCAGTTACCAGAGGAGGGAAAGCAATCAGCCCCAGCATTTT.

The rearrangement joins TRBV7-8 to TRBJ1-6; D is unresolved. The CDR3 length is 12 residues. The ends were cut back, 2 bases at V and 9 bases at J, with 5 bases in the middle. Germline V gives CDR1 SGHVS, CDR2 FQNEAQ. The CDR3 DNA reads TGTGCCAGCAGCTTACCCGCTTCACCCCTCCACTTT. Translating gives CASSLPASPLHF.

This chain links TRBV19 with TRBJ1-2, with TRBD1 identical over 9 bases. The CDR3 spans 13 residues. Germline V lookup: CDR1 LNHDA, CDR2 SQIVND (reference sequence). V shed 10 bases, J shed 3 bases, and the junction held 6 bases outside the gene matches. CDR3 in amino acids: CATGQGRYYGYTF. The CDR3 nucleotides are TGTGCCACGGGACAGGGCCGATACTATGGCTACACCTTC.

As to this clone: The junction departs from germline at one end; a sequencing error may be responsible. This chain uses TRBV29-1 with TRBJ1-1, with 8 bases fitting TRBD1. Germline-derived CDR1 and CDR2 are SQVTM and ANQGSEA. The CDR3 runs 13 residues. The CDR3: CSVEDRGSTEAFF. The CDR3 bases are TGCAGCGTCGAAGACAGGGGAAGCACTGAAGCTTTCTTT.

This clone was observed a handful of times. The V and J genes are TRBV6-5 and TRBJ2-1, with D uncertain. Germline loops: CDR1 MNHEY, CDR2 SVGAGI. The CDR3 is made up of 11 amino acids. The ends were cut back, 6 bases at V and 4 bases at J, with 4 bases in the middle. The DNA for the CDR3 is TGTGCCAGCAGGGGTTACAATGAGCAGTTCTTC. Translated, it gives CASRGYNEQFF.